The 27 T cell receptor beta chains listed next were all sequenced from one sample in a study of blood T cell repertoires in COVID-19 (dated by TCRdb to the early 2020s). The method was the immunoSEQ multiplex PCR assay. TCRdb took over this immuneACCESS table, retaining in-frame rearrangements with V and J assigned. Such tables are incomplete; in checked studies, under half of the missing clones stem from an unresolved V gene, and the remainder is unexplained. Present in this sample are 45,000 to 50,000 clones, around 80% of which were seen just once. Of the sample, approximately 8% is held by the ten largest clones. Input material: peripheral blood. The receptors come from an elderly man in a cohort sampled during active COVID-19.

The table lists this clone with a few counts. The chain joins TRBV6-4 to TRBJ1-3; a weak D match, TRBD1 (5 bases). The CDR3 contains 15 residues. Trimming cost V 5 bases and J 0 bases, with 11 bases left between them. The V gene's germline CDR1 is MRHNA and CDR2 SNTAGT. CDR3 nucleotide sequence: TGTGCCAGCAGTCTGACAGCCTTCTCTGGAAACACCATATATTTT. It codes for CASSLTAFSGNTIYF.

CDR3 region: CASSVTPTGEVGGYTF. DNA of the CDR3: TGTGCCAGCAGCGTAACTCCGACAGGGGAGGTCGGTGGCTACACCTTC. This sequence joins TRBV9 and TRBJ1-2; 8 positions match TRBD1. V lost 1 base to trimming and J lost 7 bases; unmatched junction nucleotides: 12. Germline lookup yields CDR1 SGDLS and CDR2 YYNGEE. The CDR3 contains 16 residues.

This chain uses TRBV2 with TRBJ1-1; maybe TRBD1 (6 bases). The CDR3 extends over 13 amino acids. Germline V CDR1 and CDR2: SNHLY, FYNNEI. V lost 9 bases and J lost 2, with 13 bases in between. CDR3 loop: CASQGWLNTEAFF. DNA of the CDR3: TGTGCCAGTCAGGGGTGGCTAAACACTGAAGCTTTCTTT.

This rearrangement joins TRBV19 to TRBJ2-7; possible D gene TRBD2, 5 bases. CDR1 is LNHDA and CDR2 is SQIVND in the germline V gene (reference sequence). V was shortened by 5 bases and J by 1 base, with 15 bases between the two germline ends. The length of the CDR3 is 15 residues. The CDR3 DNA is TGTGCCAGTAGTTCTGGTGGGAGTAGTTCCTACGAGCAGTACTTC. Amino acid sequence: CASSSGGSSSYEQYF.

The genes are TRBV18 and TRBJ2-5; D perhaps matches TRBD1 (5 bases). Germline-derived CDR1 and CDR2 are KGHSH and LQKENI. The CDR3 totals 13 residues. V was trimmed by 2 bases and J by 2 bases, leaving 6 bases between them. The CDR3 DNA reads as TGTGCCAGCTCACCAGGACAACAAGAGACCCAGTACTTC. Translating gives CASSPGQQETQYF. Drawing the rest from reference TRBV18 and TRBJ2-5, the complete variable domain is NAGVMQNPRHLVRRRGQEARLRCSPMKGHSHVYWYRQLPEEGLKFMVYLQKENIIDESGMPKERFSAEFPKEGPSILRIQQVVRGDSAAYFCASSPGQQETQYFGPGTRLLVL.

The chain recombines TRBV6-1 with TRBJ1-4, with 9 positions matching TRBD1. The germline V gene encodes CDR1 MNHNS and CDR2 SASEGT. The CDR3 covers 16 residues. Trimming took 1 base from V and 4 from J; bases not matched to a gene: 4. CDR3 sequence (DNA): TGTGCCAGCAGTGAAGACTGGACAGGGGATAATGAAAAACTGTTTTTT. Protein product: CASSEDWTGDNEKLFF.

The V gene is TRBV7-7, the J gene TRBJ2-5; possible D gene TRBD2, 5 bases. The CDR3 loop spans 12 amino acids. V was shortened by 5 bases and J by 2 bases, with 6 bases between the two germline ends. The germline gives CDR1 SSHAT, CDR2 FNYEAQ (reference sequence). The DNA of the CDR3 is TGTGCCAGCAGCCCGGGGCAAGAGACCCAGTACTTC. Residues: CASSPGQETQYF.

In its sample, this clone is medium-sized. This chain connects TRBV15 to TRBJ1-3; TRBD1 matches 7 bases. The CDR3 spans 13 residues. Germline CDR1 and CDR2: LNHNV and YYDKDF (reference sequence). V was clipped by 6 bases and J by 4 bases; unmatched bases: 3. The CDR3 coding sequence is TGTGCCACCAGTCGGGACAGAGGAAACACCATATATTTT. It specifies CATSRDRGNTIYF.

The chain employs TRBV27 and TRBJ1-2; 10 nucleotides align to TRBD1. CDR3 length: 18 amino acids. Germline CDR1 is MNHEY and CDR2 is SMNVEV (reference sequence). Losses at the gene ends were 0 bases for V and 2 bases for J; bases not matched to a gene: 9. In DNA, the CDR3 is TGTGCCAGCAGTTTATCTCCGTGGGACAGGGGACCGAACTATGGCTACACCTTC. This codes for CASSLSPWDRGPNYGYTF.

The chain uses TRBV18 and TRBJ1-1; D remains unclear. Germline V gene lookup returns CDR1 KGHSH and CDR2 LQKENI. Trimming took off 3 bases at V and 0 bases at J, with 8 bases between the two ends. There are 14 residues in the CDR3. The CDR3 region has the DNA TGTGCCAGCTCACCGCAAACATTGAACACTGAAGCTTTCTTT. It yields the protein CASSPQTLNTEAFF.

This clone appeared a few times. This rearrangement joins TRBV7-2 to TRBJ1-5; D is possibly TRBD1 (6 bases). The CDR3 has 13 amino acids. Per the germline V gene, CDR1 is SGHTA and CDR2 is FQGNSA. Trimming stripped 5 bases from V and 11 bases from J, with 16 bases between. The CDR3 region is CASSRYRVGAQHF. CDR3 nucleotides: TGTGCCAGCAGCCGGTACAGGGTTGGGGCCCAGCATTTT.

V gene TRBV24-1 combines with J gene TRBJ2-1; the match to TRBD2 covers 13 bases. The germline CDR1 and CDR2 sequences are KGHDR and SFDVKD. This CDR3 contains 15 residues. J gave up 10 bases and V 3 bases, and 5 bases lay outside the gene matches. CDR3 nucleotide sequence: TGTGCCACCAGTGATGCGACTAGCGGGAGGAGGGAGCAGTTCTTC. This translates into CATSDATSGRREQFF.

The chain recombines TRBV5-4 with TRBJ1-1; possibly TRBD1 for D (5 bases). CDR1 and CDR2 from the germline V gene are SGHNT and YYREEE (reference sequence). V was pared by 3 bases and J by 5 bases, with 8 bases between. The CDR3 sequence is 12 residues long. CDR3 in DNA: TGTGCCAGCAGCTCATACAGGACTGAAGCTTTCTTT. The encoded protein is CASSSYRTEAFF.

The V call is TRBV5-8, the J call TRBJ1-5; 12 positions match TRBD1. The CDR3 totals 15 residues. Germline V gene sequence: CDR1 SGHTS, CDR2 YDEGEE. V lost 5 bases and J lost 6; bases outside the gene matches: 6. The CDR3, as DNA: TGTGCCAGCAGGGCGGGACAGGGGGCAAGTCAGCCCCAGCATTTT. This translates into CASRAGQGASQPQHF.

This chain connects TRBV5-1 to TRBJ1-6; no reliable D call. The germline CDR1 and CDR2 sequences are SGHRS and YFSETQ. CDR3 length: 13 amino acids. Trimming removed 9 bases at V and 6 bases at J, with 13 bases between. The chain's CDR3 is CATRGEPNSPLHF. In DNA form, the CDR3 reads TGCGCCACCCGGGGAGAACCTAATTCACCCCTCCACTTT.

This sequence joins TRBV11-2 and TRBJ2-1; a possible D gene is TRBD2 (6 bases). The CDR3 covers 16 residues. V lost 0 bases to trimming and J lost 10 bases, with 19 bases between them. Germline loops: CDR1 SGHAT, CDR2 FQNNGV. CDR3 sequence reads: CASSLDERVSFGEQFF. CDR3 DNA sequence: TGTGCCAGCAGCTTAGACGAGCGGGTAAGCTTCGGGGAGCAGTTCTTC.

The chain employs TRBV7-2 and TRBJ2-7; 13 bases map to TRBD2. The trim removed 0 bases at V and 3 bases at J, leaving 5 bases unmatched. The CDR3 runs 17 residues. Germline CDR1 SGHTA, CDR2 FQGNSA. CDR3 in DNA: TGTGCCAGCAGCTTAGCCCCGGGACTAGCGGGACTCTACGAGCAGTACTTC. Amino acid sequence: CASSLAPGLAGLYEQYF.

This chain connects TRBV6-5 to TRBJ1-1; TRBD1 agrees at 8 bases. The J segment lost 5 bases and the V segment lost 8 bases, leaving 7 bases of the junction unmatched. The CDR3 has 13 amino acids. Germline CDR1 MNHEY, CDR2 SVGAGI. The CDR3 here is CASSGQERTEAFF. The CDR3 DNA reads TGTGCCAGCTCGGGACAGGAGCGGACTGAAGCTTTCTTT.

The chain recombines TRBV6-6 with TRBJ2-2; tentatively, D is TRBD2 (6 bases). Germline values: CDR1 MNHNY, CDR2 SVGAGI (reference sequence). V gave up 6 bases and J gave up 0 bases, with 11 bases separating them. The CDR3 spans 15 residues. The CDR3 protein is CASRPPGANTGELFF. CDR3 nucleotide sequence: TGTGCCAGCAGACCCCCGGGGGCGAACACCGGGGAGCTGTTTTTT.

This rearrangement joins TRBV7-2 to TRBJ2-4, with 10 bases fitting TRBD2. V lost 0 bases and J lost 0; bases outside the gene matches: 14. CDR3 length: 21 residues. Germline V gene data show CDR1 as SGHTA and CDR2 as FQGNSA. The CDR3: CASSLAPGIAGGRIAKNIQYF. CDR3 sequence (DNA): TGTGCCAGCAGCTTAGCCCCCGGGATAGCGGGAGGCCGGATAGCCAAAAACATTCAGTACTTC.

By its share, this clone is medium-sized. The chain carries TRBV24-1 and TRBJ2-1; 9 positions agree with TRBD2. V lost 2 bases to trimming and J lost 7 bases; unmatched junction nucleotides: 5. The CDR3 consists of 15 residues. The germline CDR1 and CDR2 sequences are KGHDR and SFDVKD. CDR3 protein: CATSDSRRGGNEQFF. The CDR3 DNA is TGTGCCACCAGTGATTCCCGGCGGGGGGGTAATGAGCAGTTCTTC.

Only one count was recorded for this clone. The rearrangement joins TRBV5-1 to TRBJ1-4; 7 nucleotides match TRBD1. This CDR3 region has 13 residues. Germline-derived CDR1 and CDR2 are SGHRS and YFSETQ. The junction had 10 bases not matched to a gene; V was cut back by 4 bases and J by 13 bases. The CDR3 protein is CASSLTGSDRLFF. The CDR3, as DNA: TGCGCCAGCAGCCTGACAGGGTCCGATCGACTGTTTTTT.

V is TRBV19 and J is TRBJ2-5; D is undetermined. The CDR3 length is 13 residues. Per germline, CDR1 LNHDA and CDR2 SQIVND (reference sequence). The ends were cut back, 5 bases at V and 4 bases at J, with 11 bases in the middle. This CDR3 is CASSPRRGETQYF. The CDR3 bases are TGTGCCAGTAGTCCAAGACGCGGAGAGACCCAGTACTTC.

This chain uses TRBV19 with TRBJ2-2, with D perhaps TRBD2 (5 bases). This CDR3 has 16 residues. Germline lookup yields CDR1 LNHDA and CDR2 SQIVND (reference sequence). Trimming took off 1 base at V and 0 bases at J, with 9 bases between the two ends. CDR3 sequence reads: CASSIVTGSNTGELFF. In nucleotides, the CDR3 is TGTGCCAGTAGTATAGTCACGGGGTCGAACACCGGGGAGCTGTTTTTT.

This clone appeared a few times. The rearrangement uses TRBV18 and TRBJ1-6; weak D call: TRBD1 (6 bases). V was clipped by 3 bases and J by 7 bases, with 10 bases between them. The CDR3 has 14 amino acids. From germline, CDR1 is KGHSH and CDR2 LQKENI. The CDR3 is CASSPPGVNSPLHF. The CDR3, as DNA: TGTGCCAGCTCACCCCCAGGGGTCAATTCACCCCTCCACTTT.

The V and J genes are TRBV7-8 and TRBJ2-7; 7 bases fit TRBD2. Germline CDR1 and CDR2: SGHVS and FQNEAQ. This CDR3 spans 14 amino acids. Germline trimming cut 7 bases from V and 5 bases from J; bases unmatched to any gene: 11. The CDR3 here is CASNLAGVFNEQYF. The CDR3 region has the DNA TGTGCCAGCAATCTTGCGGGAGTGTTCAACGAGCAGTACTTC.

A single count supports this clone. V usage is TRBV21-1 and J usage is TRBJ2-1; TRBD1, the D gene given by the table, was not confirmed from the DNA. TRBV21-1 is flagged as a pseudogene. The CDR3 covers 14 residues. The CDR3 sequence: CASSKGQGGNEQFF. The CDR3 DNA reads TGTGCCAGCAGCAAAGGACAGGGTGGGAATGAGCAGTTCTTC.